These 5 T cell receptor beta chains were sequenced from one sample in a study of glioma-infiltrating T cells after dendritic cell vaccination. Using immunoSEQ multiplex PCR, the repertoire was profiled, and TCRdb retains in-frame clones only, with some absent. Here the sample spans 85,000 to 100,000 clones, roughly 80% being singletons. As to time point: after dendritic cell vaccination, including at tumor progression/relapse. The material sequenced was blood, taken after dendritic cell vaccination. The source of these receptors is a human donor with glioblastoma.

The chain is built from TRBV11-2 and TRBJ2-7; D possibly corresponds to TRBD2 (5 bases). Trimming took off 3 bases at V and 6 bases at J, with 12 bases between the two ends. Looked up from germline, CDR1 is SGHAT and CDR2 is FQNNGV. The CDR3 has 13 amino acids. The CDR3 region is CASSFVPEGEQYF. The CDR3 bases are TGTGCCAGCAGCTTCGTACCCGAGGGCGAGCAGTACTTC.

The J gene is TRBJ2-1, the V gene TRBV4-2; 8 bases line up with TRBD2. Trimming removed 0 bases from V and 0 bases from J; junction bases left unmatched: 4. The CDR3 has 17 residues. The germline V gene encodes CDR1 LGHNA and CDR2 YNFKEQ. CDR3 region: CASSQDHGTSSYNEQFF. As DNA, the CDR3 is TGTGCCAGCAGCCAAGATCATGGGACTAGCTCCTACAATGAGCAGTTCTTC.

The V gene is TRBV7-3, the J gene TRBJ2-1; TRBD1 matches at 7 bases. The CDR3 length is 14 residues. Trimming took 4 bases from V and 5 from J; bases not matched to a gene: 5. CDR1 SGHTA and CDR2 FQGTGA come from the germline V gene. The CDR3 reads CASSSTGWDNEQFF. DNA for the CDR3: TGTGCCAGCAGCTCGACAGGGTGGGACAATGAGCAGTTCTTC.

The genes are TRBV2 and TRBJ1-2; the match to TRBD1 covers 8 bases. The germline gives CDR1 SNHLY, CDR2 FYNNEI. The CDR3 is 14 amino acids. The V segment lost 6 bases and the J segment 6 bases; nucleotides outside the gene matches: 9. CDR3 DNA sequence: TGTGCCAGCAGGGGAAGGACAGGGTTCGATGGCTACACCTTC. It encodes CASRGRTGFDGYTF.

The chain links TRBV4-1 to TRBJ2-3; 15 nucleotides agree with TRBD2. CDR3 length: 19 amino acids. Trimming cost V 4 bases and J 2 bases; bases outside gene matches: 10. Looked up from germline, CDR1 is MGHRA and CDR2 is YSYEKL. CDR3 in amino acids: CASSRRTSGGAISTDTQYF. CDR3 nucleotide sequence: TGCGCCAGCAGCCGCAGGACTAGCGGGGGGGCCATCTCCACAGATACGCAGTATTTT.